This entry describes one TCR beta chain. V was pared by 6 bases and J by 1 base, with 5 bases of the junction left unmatched. The CDR3 is 15 residues long. CDR1 and CDR2 from the germline V gene are MNHEY and SMNVEV (reference sequence). The sample is drawn from a study of blood T cell repertoires in COVID-19. Produced via immunoSEQ multiplex PCR; TCRdb's table is partial and in-frame only. The repertoire includes 270,000 or so clones, approximately 88% of them detected once, and around 1.2% sits in the top ten. The sequenced material came from PBMCs or T cells enriched from blood (not recorded which). The chain employs TRBV27 and TRBJ1-1, with 10 bases aligning to TRBD1. This TCR was sampled from a woman between 40 and 50 years old with acute COVID-19. The chain's CDR3 is CASSGTGVGNTEAFF. In DNA, the CDR3 is TGTGCCAGCAGCGGGACAGGGGTTGGGAACACTGAAGCTTTCTTT.